The sequence of this T cell receptor beta chain was determined in a study of blood T cell repertoires in COVID-19. This CDR3 has 17 amino acids. Trimming took 2 bases from V and 7 from J; bases not matched to a gene: 14. Looked up from germline, CDR1 is MNHNS and CDR2 is SASEGT. Profiling relied on immunoSEQ multiplex PCR, and the TCRdb table lists in-frame clones only, not all of them. The sample carries under 250,000 clones, about 89% recorded once. Material for sequencing was peripheral blood. The clonotype comes from a woman aged 60 to 75 who had recovered from COVID-19. The rearrangement uses TRBV6-1 and TRBJ2-7, with TRBD2 matching 10 bases. CDR3 protein: CASSERGGWLAGVEQYF. DNA for the CDR3: TGTGCCAGCAGTGAACGAGGCGGTTGGCTAGCGGGGGTTGAGCAGTACTTC.